The entry below gives a single T cell receptor (beta chain) sequence along with its context. The data originate from a study of shared clonotypes between healthy human individuals. Naive CD8 cells lacked CD45RO, underwent positive selection for CCR7 and left out terminally differentiated effector memory CD45RA+ cells. All donors qualified as healthy HIV-negative adults and had experienced no recent acute infections or vaccinations. Profiled with immunoSEQ multiplex PCR; TCRdb holds only in-frame clones, not every one. In the table there are about 2.1 million clones, approximately 92% of which are singletons. The CDR3 loop spans 14 amino acids. CDR1 is LNHDA and CDR2 is SQIVND in the germline V gene (reference sequence). Between the trimmed V and J ends, which lost 6 bases and 6 bases, there was a span of 15 bases.

The source material was naive CD8+ T cells from PBMCs. This chain links TRBV19 with TRBJ1-5, with D tentatively TRBD1 (6 bases). The clonotype comes from a man between 18 and 35 years old in good health. Some clones in this sample may be carry-over from other donors' samples. The CDR3 nucleotides are TGTGCCAGTAGGACAGGAGAGGGAACTCAGCCCCAGCATTTT. Its protein product is CASRTGEGTQPQHF.